The clone carrying this T cell receptor beta chain has just a few counts. The antigen is unknown. The sample originates from a study of T cell repertoires in cytomegalovirus infection. Study as a whole: In public TCR beta signatures, there were indications of both CMV infection and matching HLA type.

Broader study findings: HLA-C-restricted CMV-specific TCR beta clonotypes prevailed in the ex vivo response.

This CDR3 comprises 13 residues. V lost 7 bases, J lost 13 bases, and 10 bases stayed unmatched. TCRdb redid the calling of the reads with MiXCR, one entry per CDR3 protein. Among 150,000 to 200,000 distinct CDR3 sequences listed, roughly 28% were seen once. The chain links TRBV12-3 or TRBV12-4 to TRBJ1-6; TRBD1 agrees at 7 bases. The sequence was obtained from a human donor in good health (CMV status not recorded). Some clones in this sample may be carry-over from other donors' samples. Specimen: PBMCs. The CDR3 region is CASTTGTVAPLHF. CDR3 sequence (DNA): TGTGCCAGCACCACTGGGACAGTTGCCCCCCTCCACTTT.